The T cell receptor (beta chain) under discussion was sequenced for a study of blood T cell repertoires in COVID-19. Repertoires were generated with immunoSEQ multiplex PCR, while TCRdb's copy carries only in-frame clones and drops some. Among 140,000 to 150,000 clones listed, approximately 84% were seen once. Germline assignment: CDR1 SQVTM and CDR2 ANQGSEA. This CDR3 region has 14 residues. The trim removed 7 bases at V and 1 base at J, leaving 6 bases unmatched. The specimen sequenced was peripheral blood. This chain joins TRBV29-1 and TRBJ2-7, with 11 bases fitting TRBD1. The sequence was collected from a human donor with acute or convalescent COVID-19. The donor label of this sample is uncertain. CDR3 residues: CSATGTGGSYEQYF. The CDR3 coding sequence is TGCAGCGCCACCGGGACAGGGGGTTCCTACGAGCAGTACTTC.